This TCR beta chain was profiled in a study of T cell clonality in common variable immunodeficiency (dated by TCRdb to about 2015). For sequencing input, CVID and control samples contributed equivalent amounts of genomic DNA. For every sample, a 60 bp segment covering the rearranged TCRbeta CDR3 region was amplified and then sequenced. The immunoSEQ assay, a bias-corrected multiplex PCR combined with high-throughput sequencing, was used to amplify TCRbeta. The study's processing was this. Each unique nucleotide sequence was treated as a clone and annotated with V, D and J genes, copy number and frequency. Sequences were labeled productive if in frame, and non-productive if out of frame or containing stop codons. As previously described, clonality was calculated on the basis of Shannon's entropy. Mean CDR3 Kyte-Doolittle hydropathy was derived from the predicted amino acid sequences of productive clones. Scaled V gene usage was hierarchically clustered using Manhattan distance and complete linkage with the R hclust function. Clone sharing by CDR3 amino acid sequence was assessed by resampling 12 repertoires per group over 100 rounds. The repertoires were searched for 70 published EBV-specific and 245 published CMV-specific TCRbeta sequences. A couple of CVID samples that yielded fewer than 10,000 sequences were excluded from the analysis, so approximately 38 CVID repertoires were retained. Not all clones reach the TCRdb copy of this immuneACCESS table, which keeps in-frame sequences only. Checked studies attribute under half of the gap to unresolved V genes and leave the rest unexplained. For V, J and clone size, that table is used; D and trimming come from the DNA. The table notes about 35,000 clones here, none of them singletons. The leading ten clones occupy roughly 3% of the sample.

Most of the CVID patients and most of the healthy controls were of Caucasian heritage. From each donor, roughly 4.5 to 8 ml of heparinized peripheral whole blood was collected. Genomic DNA from adults with common variable immune deficiency (CVID) and from healthy adult controls was the source for sequencing TCRbeta CDR3 repertoires. There were 22 healthy adult volunteers in the control group (12 female and some ten male), ranging in age from roughly 23 to 75 years, with a mean age of roughly 35. Diluted blood was density-centrifuged over Hypaque 1077 or Ficoll-Paque to isolate peripheral blood mononuclear cells. Genomic DNA was obtained from unsorted mononuclear cells using either Qiagen column purification or a centrifugation-based method. This clone showed up many times. Its recognized antigen is unknown. Sequencing ends 3 residues short of the CDR3 end; the germline J gene provides the rest. Reading from cysteine to phenylalanine, the CDR3 counts 15 amino acids. The DNA shown is the part of the CDR3 that was read: 36 bases, in frame from base 1. CDR1 DFQATT and CDR2 SNEGSKA are derived from the germline V gene (reference sequence). V is pruned by 5 bases and J by 6 bases, leaving 10 bases of the junction without a gene match.

General study outcomes and caveats: Fewer deletions and N-nucleotide insertions were reportedly observed in CVID TCRbeta sequences, and highly modified clones with 13 or more V deletions were reportedly absent from CVID TCRbeta sequences. Correlations of repertoire features with clinical complications were constrained by heterogeneity among patients within the CVID cohort. Even though DNA input was the same, control samples had an average of around 78,000 unique sequences each, compared with about 30,000 in CVID samples. CVID subjects shared fewer TCRbeta clones with each other than healthy controls did (p < 0.0001). TCRbeta clonality was higher in CVID subjects than in healthy controls (t-test p = 0.018), and the increase was most characteristic of about a third of subjects. The authors noted that sequencing repertoires of T cell subpopulations would be needed to clarify what caused the increased clonality in CVID.

Sequencing input: peripheral blood mononuclear cells. The sequence came from a person aged 18 to 75 in good health. The rearrangement combines TRBV20-1 with TRBJ2-2; 9 nucleotides in the junction match TRBD2. CDR3 DNA (partial): TGCAGTGCTCGACCGGGACTAGCTCTCCCCGGGGAG. Its protein is CSARPGLALPGE. The entire CDR3 is CSARPGLALPGELFF.